The sequence of this T cell receptor beta chain was determined in a study of spatial heterogeneity in lung cancer. Trimming took off 5 bases at V and 1 base at J, with 13 bases between the two ends. CDR1 SGHDT and CDR2 YYEEEE come from the germline V gene. CDR3 length equals 15 residues. As for time point: sample taken at primary tumor resection. Every TCR cDNA molecule bore a unique molecular identifier. TCRdb ran MiXCR on the 5' RACE reads and lists one entry per CDR3 protein. The data show 30,000 to 45,000 distinct CDR3 sequences, 6% to 8% seen once. This clonotype was seen many times. This rearrangement joins TRBV5-6 to TRBJ2-4; D call uncertain. The source material was PBMCs, sampled at surgery. The sequence was collected from a male donor with early-stage non-small cell lung cancer. The CDR3 region is CASSLPGSAKNIQYF. CDR3 DNA sequence: TGTGCCAGCAGTCTCCCTGGGTCGGCCAAAAACATTCAGTACTTC.